This T cell receptor (beta chain) was identified in a study of immune evolution from preneoplasia to lung adenocarcinoma. About the research overall: HLA loss of heterozygosity: 7% AIS, about 15% MIA, approximately 35% ADC, none AAH.

V trimming: 6 bases; J trimming: 8 bases; junction bases outside the gene matches: 9. The CDR3 has 14 residues. Germline V gives CDR1 WSHSY, CDR2 SAAADI. The protocol was immunoSEQ multiplex PCR, while the TCRdb copy is restricted to in-frame clones and leaves out a portion. The repertoire holds 6,000 to 8,500 clones, with 70% to 80% as singletons. This TCR derives from a donor at least 70 years old with lung adenocarcinoma. Some clones in this sample may be carry-over from other donors' samples. The sequenced material came from FFPE atypical adenomatous hyperplasia tissue from the lung. Subset of the sample: atypical adenomatous hyperplasia (AAH), lung preneoplasia. The chain recombines TRBV10-2 with TRBJ2-1; 8 bases agree with TRBD1. The CDR3 DNA follows: TGCGCCAGCAGCAGCTCTGACAGGGGTCATGAGCAGTTCTTC. Translated: CASSSSDRGHEQFF.